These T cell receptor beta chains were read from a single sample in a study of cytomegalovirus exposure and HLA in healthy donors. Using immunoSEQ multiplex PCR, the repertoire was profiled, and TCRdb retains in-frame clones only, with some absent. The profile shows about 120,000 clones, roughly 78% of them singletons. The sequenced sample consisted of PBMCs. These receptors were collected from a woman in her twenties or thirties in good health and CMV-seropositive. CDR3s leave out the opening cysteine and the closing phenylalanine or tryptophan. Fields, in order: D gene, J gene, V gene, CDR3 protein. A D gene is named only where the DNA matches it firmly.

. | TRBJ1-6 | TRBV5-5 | ASSSRSYNSPLH
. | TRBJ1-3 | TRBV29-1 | SVEPLRVLSGNTIY
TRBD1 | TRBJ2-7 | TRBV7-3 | ASSRTPTGDIYEQY
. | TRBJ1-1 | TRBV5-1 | ASSLDGGGTEAF
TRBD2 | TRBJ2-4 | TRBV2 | ASNPSGGAGNIQY
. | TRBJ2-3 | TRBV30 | AWRGDLNRADTQY
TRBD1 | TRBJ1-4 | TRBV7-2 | ASSSAATGGEKLF
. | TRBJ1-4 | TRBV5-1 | ASSSVAGVDEKLF
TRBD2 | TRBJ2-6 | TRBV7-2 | ASSLAGGPEVLT
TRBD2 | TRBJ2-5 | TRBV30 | AWSVPSGQETQY
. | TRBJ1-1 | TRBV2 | ASNLGGNTEAF
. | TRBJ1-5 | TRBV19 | ASTQGLIREPQH
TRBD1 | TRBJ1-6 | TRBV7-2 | ASSPFPGQRDSPLH
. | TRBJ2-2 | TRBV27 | ASSVYIEGAGELF
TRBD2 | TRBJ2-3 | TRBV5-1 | ASRKTSGVTDTQY
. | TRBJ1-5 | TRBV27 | ASSLKDSIQPQH
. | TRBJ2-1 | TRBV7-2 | ASSGRDRGYGNEQF
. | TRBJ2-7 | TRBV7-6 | ASSLGGGESSEQY
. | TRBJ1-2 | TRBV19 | ASHRQTYGYT
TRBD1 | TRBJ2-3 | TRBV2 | ASRPGQGPDTQY
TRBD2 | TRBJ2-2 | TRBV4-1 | ASSQVWTRNTGELF
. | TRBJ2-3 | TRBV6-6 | ASSKSIPGKTQY
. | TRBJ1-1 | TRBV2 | ASSGTAGDTEAF
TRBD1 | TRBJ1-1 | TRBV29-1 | SVRGQGGTEAF
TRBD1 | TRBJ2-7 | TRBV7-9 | SGGTGFYEQY
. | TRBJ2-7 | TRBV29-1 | SVVAYEQY
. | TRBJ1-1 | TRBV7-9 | ASSLGLKNTEAF
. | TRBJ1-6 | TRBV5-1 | ASSSQTTRGNSPLH
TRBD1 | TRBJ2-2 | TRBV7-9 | ASSLALTGGTGELF